These 17 T cell receptor beta chains were all obtained from the same sample, sequenced in a study of blood T cells in healthy people across ages. The authors ran a second PCR of 7 to 11 cycles using a sample-barcoded 5' primer and a J-beta primer mix. Each CDR3 protein gets one entry after TCRdb re-called the 5' RACE reads with MiXCR. Here the sample spans hundreds of thousands of distinct CDR3 sequences, around half being singletons. Input material: blood. The source of these receptors is a woman aged 60 to 75 in good health.

There are many counts of this clonotype. V and J are TRBV4-2 and TRBJ2-5, with D possibly being TRBD1 or TRBD2 (5 bases each). Germline values: CDR1 LGHNA, CDR2 YNFKEQ. This CDR3 contains 14 residues. V lost 4 bases and J 4 bases, leaving 13 bases between the germline ends. The CDR3 coding sequence is TGTGCCAGCAGCCCCGACAATGGGGGAGAGACCCAGTACTTC. Translation: CASSPDNGGETQYF.

To note about this clonotype: This could be a read error, since a much larger clone is one nucleotide away. V gene TRBV7-2 combines with J gene TRBJ2-7; 13 nucleotides match TRBD2. The end of the DNA aligns better with TRBJ2-4, so the J call may be wrong. Per the germline V gene, CDR1 is SGHTA and CDR2 is FQGNSA. This CDR3 spans 15 amino acids. CDR3 amino acids: CASSKTTSGGNIQYF. CDR3 bases: TGTGCCAGCAGCAAAACGACTAGCGGGGGGAACATTCAGTACTTC.

The rearrangement uses TRBV6-6 and TRBJ2-4; TRBD2 might be the D (5 bases). CDR3 length equals 15 residues. CDR1 is MNHNY and CDR2 is SVGAGI in the germline V gene (reference sequence). V was pared by 4 bases and J by 2 bases, with 12 bases between. DNA of the CDR3: TGTGCCAGCAGTTTCCAACTAGAGCCCAAAAACATTCAGTACTTC. Translating gives CASSFQLEPKNIQYF.

This clonotype was counted only a few times. V usage is TRBV20-1 and J usage is TRBJ1-1; 7 bases fit TRBD1. Germline CDR1 and CDR2: DFQATT and SNEGSKA (reference sequence). The CDR3 extends over 14 amino acids. V lost 5 bases, J lost 1 base, and 7 bases stayed unmatched. Here the CDR3 reads CSASSGTANTEAFF. The CDR3 DNA follows: TGCAGTGCTTCATCCGGGACAGCGAACACTGAAGCTTTCTTT.

This clonotype was counted a few times. J is TRBJ2-3 and V is TRBV24-1; D gene uncertain. The CDR3 totals 17 residues. CDR1 and CDR2 (germline): KGHDR, SFDVKD. V lost 3 bases to trimming and J lost 0 bases, with 15 bases between them. The CDR3 DNA reads TGTGCCACCAGTGATGCGGAAACGGGCGCTAGCACAGATACGCAGTATTTT. This gives the protein CATSDAETGASTDTQYF.

This clonotype was picked up a small number of times. The chain combines TRBV28 with TRBJ1-2; 8 bases are shared with TRBD1. Germline V gives CDR1 MDHEN, CDR2 SYDVKM. The CDR3 loop spans 15 amino acids. V lost 2 bases, J lost 2 bases, and 4 bases stayed unmatched. The CDR3 reads CASSLPGGDNYGYTF. CDR3 bases: TGTGCCAGCAGTTTACCAGGGGGCGACAACTATGGCTACACCTTC.

The table lists this clonotype with a few counts. The rearrangement joins TRBV12-3 or TRBV12-4 to TRBJ2-3, with 12 bases lining up with TRBD2. Losses at the gene ends were 6 bases for V and 3 bases for J; bases not matched to a gene: 7. The CDR3 totals 16 residues. In DNA, the CDR3 is TGTGCCAGCAGCCGGACTAGCGGGATTTTGACAGATACGCAGTATTTT. It encodes CASSRTSGILTDTQYF.

The chain is built from TRBV2 and TRBJ2-4; a weak D match, TRBD1 (5 bases). Matching the DNA end better, TRBJ2-7 makes the J call doubtful. The germline V gene has CDR1 SNHLY and CDR2 FYNNEI. CDR3 size: 15 residues. The CDR3 sequence is CASSPHPTAAYEQYF. The CDR3 region has the DNA TGTGCCAGCAGCCCGCACCCGACAGCCGCCTACGAGCAGTACTTC.

This clonotype was observed a handful of times. V and J are TRBV4-3 and TRBJ2-3; no firm D call. CDR1 and CDR2 (germline): LGHNA, YSLEER. This CDR3 is built from 17 residues. Trimming pared 8 bases from V and 2 bases from J, leaving 23 bases between. CDR3 amino acids: CASGRSHPPRVTDTQYF. The CDR3 DNA reads TGCGCCAGCGGTAGGAGCCATCCACCCCGGGTCACAGATACGCAGTATTTT.

This chain joins TRBV20-1 and TRBJ1-1; perhaps TRBD1 as D (5 bases). Per germline, CDR1 DFQATT and CDR2 SNEGSKA (reference sequence). The CDR3 has 15 residues. V was trimmed by 1 base and J by 2 bases, leaving 14 bases between them. CDR3 sequence reads: CSARVATVFNTEAFF. The CDR3 nucleotides are TGCAGTGCTAGAGTCGCGACAGTATTTAACACTGAAGCTTTCTTT.

This clonotype occurred a few times. The chain combines TRBV20-1 with TRBJ2-1; either TRBD1 or TRBD2 may fit D (6 bases each). The length of the CDR3 is 12 residues. The ends were cut back, 5 bases at V and 6 bases at J, with 11 bases in the middle. Germline CDR1 reads DFQATT; CDR2 reads SNEGSKA (reference sequence). CDR3 amino acids: CSAGPGANEQFF. DNA of the CDR3: TGCAGTGCTGGTCCGGGGGCCAATGAGCAGTTCTTC.

This clonotype was counted a few times. J is TRBJ1-1 and V is TRBV7-9; 7 bases line up with TRBD1. The CDR3 covers 13 residues. CDR1 and CDR2 from the germline V gene are SEHNR and FQNEAQ (reference sequence). The V and J ends lost 5 bases and 10 bases, in that order; junction bases with no gene match: 10. CDR3 nucleotide sequence: TGTGCCAGCAGCCGTGACAGGGCAGGGAGAGCTTTCTTT. Translation: CASSRDRAGRAFF.

A remark on this clonotype: A junction end diverges from the germline sequence, so it may reflect a read error. The V call is TRBV15, the J call TRBJ2-1; D is unclear. The germline V gene has CDR1 LNHNV and CDR2 YYDKDF (reference sequence). This CDR3 comprises 15 residues. The CDR3 protein is CATSRDDYTYNEQFF. The CDR3 DNA sequence: TGTGCCACCAGTAGAGATGATTACACCTACAATGAGCAGTTCTTC. The whole variable domain, filled in from reference TRBV15 and TRBJ2-1, reads DAMVIQNPRYQVTQFGKPVTLSCSQTLNHNVMYWYQQKSSQAPKLLFHYYDKDFNNEADTPDNFQSRRPNTSFCFLDIRSPGLGDTAMYLCATSRDDYTYNEQFFGPGTRLTVL.

This CDR3 reads CASSARIQNTEAFF. DNA for the CDR3: TGTGCCAGCAGTGCCCGGATCCAGAACACTGAAGCTTTCTTT. V is TRBV6-1 and J is TRBJ1-1; D uncertain. Germline V lookup: CDR1 MNHNS, CDR2 SASEGT. With 4 bases removed from V and 1 base from J, the gap between germline ends came to 10 bases. The CDR3 covers 14 residues.

The chain combines TRBV7-3 with TRBJ1-1; tentative D call: TRBD1 (5 bases). Germline lookup yields CDR1 SGHTA and CDR2 FQGTGA. The CDR3 is 19 residues long. Trimming cost V 5 bases and J 1 base, with 26 bases left between them. The CDR3 region is CASSLDIPGPGQRNTEAFF. The CDR3 nucleotides read TGTGCCAGCAGCCTGGACATTCCTGGGCCAGGGCAGAGGAACACTGAAGCTTTCTTT.

This sequence joins TRBV2 and TRBJ1-2; D is undetermined. The germline V gene encodes CDR1 SNHLY and CDR2 FYNNEI. The CDR3 runs 13 residues. The V end lost 8 bases, the J end lost 3 bases, and 13 bases lay between the germline ends. The CDR3 bases are TGTGCCAGCGGAGCGGGCTCGGACTATGGCTACACCTTC. This gives the protein CASGAGSDYGYTF.

As concerns this clonotype: One end of the junction varies from germline; a read error may be responsible. The V gene is TRBV29-1, the J gene TRBJ2-5, with D perhaps TRBD1 (5 bases). The germline CDR1 and CDR2 sequences are SQVTM and ANQGSEA. The CDR3 covers 14 residues. CDR3 in DNA: TGCAGCGTTGAGCTACAGGCCCGACAAGGGACCCAGTACTTC. Encoded protein: CSVELQARQGTQYF.